This T cell receptor beta chain was recorded in a study of T cell responses to AZD1222 COVID-19 vaccine. This CDR3 region has 11 residues. Germline lookup yields CDR1 MNHEY and CDR2 SVGAGI. V was clipped by 4 bases and J by 2 bases, with 2 bases between them. As concerns this clone: Its antigen is unknown.

Second doses were pooled across both intervals (about 4 or about 12 weeks). Study results and limitations: Repertoires were collected only later (after the peak T cell response had occurred). Nearly half of spike-specific TCRs reportedly go after variant regions that carry no mutations. A mostly white British donor set with more females was recruited, and clonal diversity was possibly underestimated.

The data were produced by immunoSEQ multiplex PCR, yet TCRdb's version contains in-frame clones alone and is incomplete. The table shows fewer than 130,000 clones, with roughly 90% occurring only once. The gene calls are TRBV6-5 and TRBJ2-5, with no clear D. This TCR derives from an adult who received the AZD1222 COVID-19 vaccine. The sample was peripheral blood, taken 28 days after the second AZD1222 dose. The CDR3 is CASSWQETQYF. In nucleotides, the CDR3 is TGTGCCAGCAGTTGGCAAGAGACCCAGTACTTC.